This TCR beta chain came from a study of blood T cell repertoires in COVID-19. This clone was detected only once. The table came from immunoSEQ multiplex PCR; TCRdb's copy has only in-frame clones and leaves some out. The data show 230,000 or so clones, roughly 89% seen once. This clonotype originated in a woman aged 35 to 49 who had recovered from COVID-19. What was sequenced was peripheral blood.

The CDR3 region is CSASYPSTGRNTEAFF. The CDR3 nucleotides read TGCAGTGCTAGTTACCCCTCGACAGGGAGAAACACTGAAGCTTTCTTT. The rearrangement uses TRBV20-1 and TRBJ1-1; TRBD1 matches 7 bases. The germline V gene has CDR1 DFQATT and CDR2 SNEGSKA (reference sequence). The CDR3 runs 16 residues. J lost 2 bases, V lost 3 bases, and 12 bases had no gene match.